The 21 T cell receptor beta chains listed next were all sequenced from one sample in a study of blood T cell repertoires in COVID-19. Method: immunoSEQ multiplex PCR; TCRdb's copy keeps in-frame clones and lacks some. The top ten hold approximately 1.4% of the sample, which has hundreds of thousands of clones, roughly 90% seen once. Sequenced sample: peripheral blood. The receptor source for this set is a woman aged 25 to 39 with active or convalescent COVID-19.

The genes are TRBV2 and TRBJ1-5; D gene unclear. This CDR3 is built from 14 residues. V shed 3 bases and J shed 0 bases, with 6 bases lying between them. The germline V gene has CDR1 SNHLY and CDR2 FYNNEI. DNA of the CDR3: TGTGCCAGCAGTGACGCGTATAGCAATCAGCCCCAGCATTTT. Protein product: CASSDAYSNQPQHF. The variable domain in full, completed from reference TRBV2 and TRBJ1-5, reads EPEVTQTPSHQVTQMGQEVILRCVPISNHLYFYWYRQILGQKVEFLVSFYNNEISEKSEIFDDQFSVERPDGSNFTLKIRSTKLEDSAMYFCASSDAYSNQPQHFGDGTRLSIL.

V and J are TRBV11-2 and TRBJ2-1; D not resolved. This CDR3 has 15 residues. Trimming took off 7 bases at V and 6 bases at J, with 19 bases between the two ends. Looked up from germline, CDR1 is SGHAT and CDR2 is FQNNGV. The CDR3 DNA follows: TGTGCCAGCACCTCCGCACCAACTCTAGGCAATGAGCAGTTCTTC. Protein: CASTSAPTLGNEQFF.

The CDR3 protein is CASSRQGNGELFF. The DNA for the CDR3 is TGTGCCAGCAGTAGACAGGGGAACGGGGAGCTGTTTTTT. The genes are TRBV5-8 and TRBJ2-2; 8 bases align to TRBD1. Trimming cost V 5 bases and J 7 bases; bases outside gene matches: 4. The CDR3 runs 13 residues. The germline gives CDR1 SGHTS, CDR2 YDEGEE.

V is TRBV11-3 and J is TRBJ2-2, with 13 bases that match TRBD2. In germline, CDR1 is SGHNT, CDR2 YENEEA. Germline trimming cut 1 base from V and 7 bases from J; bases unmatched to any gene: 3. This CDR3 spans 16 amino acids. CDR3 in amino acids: CASSLGGLAGVGELFF. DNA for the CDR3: TGTGCCAGCAGCTTAGGCGGACTAGCGGGAGTCGGGGAGCTGTTTTTT.

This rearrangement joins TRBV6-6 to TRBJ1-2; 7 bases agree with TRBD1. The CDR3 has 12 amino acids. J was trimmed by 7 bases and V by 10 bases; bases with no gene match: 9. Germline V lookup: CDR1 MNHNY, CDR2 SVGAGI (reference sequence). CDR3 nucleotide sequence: TGTGCCACTACGGAGGGGGCAGGTGGCTACACCTTC. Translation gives CATTEGAGGYTF.

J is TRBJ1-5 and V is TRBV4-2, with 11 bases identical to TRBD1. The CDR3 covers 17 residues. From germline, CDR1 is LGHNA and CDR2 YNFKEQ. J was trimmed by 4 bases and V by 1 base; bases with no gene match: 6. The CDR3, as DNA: TGTGCCAGCAGCCAAGTATGGACAGGGGGCTTGAATCAGCCCCAGCATTTT. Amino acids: CASSQVWTGGLNQPQHF.

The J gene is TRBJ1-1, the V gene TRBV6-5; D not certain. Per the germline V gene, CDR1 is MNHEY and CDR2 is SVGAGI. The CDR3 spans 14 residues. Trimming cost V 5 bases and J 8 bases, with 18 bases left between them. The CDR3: CASSQLQPSAEAFF. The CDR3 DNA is TGTGCCAGCAGTCAGCTACAGCCCTCGGCGGAAGCTTTCTTT.

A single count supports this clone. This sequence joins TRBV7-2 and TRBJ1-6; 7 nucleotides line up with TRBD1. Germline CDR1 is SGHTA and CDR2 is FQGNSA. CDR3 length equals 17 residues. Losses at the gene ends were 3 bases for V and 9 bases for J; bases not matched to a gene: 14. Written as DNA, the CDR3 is TGTGCCAGCAGCTTCGCACAGGGGCTTAGGGAATTTTCACCCCTCCACTTT. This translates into CASSFAQGLREFSPLHF.

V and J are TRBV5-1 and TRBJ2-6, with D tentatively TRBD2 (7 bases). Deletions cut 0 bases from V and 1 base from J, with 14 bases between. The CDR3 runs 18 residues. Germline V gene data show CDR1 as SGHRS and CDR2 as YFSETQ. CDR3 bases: TGCGCCAGCAGCTTGGACGGGGGGCCCCTTTCTGGGGCCAACGTCCTGACTTTC. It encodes CASSLDGGPLSGANVLTF.

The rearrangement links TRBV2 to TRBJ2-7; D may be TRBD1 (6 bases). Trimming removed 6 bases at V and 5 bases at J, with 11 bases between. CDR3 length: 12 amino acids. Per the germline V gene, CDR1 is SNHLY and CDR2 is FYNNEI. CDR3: CASRFRGDEQYF. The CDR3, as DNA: TGTGCCAGCAGATTCAGGGGCGACGAGCAGTACTTC.

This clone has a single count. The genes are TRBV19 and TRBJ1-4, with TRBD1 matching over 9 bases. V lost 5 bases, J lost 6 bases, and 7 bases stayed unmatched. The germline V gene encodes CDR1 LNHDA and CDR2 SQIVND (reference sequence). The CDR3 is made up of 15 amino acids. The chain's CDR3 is CASSSGDRGDEKLFF. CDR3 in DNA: TGTGCCAGTAGTTCTGGAGACAGGGGGGATGAAAAACTGTTTTTT. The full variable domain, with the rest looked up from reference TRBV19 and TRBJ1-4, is DGGITQSPKYLFRKEGQNVTLSCEQNLNHDAMYWYRQDPGQGLRLIYYSQIVNDFQKGDIAEGYSVSREKKESFPLTVTSAQKNPTAFYLCASSSGDRGDEKLFFGSGTQLSVL.

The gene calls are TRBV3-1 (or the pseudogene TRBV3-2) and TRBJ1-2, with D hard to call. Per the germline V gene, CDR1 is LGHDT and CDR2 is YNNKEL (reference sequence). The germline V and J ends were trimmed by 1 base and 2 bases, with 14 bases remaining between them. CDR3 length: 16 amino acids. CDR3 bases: TGTGCCAGCAGCCAAGCGGGAGGGCTACAGAACTATGGCTACACCTTC. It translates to CASSQAGGLQNYGYTF.

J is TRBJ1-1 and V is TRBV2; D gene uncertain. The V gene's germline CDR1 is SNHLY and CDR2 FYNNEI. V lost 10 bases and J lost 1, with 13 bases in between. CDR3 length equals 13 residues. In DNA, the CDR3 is TGTGCCAATCTTCTAGCAGGGAACACTGAAGCTTTCTTT. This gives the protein CANLLAGNTEAFF.

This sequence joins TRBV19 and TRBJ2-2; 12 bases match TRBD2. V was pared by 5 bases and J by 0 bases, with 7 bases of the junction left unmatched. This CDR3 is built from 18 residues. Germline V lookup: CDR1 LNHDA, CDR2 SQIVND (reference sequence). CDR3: CASSAGGLAGTNTGELFF. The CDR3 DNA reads TGTGCCAGTAGTGCGGGGGGACTAGCGGGTACGAACACCGGGGAGCTGTTTTTT. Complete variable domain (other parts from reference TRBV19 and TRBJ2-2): DGGITQSPKYLFRKEGQNVTLSCEQNLNHDAMYWYRQDPGQGLRLIYYSQIVNDFQKGDIAEGYSVSREKKESFPLTVTSAQKNPTAFYLCASSAGGLAGTNTGELFFGEGSRLTVL.

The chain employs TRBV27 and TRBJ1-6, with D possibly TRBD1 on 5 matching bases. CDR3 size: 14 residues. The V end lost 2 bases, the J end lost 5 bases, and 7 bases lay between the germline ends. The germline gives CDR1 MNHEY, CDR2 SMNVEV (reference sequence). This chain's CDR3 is CASSLGADNSPLHF. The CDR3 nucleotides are TGTGCCAGCAGTTTAGGGGCCGATAATTCACCCCTCCACTTT.

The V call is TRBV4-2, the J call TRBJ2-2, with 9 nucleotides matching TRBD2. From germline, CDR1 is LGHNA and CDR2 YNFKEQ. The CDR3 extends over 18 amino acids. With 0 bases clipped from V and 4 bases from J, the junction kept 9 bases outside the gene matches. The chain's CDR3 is CASSQDLPSGTATGELFF. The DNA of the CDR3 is TGTGCCAGCAGCCAAGATCTCCCTAGCGGGACGGCCACCGGGGAGCTGTTTTTT.

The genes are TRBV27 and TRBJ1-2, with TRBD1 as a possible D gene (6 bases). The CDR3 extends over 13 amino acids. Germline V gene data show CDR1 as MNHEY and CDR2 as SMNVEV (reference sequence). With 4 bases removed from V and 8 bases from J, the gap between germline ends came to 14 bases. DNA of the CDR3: TGTGCCAGCAGTTCAATAACAGGGATCGGCTACACCTTC. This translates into CASSSITGIGYTF.

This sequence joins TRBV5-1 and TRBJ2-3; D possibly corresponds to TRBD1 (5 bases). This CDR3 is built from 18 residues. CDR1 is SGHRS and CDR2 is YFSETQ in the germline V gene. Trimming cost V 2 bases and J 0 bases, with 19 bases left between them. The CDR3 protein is CASSLRGQGPASTDTQYF. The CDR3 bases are TGCGCCAGCAGCTTAAGAGGACAAGGACCAGCTAGCACAGATACGCAGTATTTT.

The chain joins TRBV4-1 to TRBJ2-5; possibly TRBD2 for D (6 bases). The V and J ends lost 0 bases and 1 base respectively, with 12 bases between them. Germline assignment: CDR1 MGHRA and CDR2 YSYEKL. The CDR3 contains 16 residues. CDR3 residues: CASSQEPGVPQETQYF. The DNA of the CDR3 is TGCGCCAGCAGCCAAGAACCGGGAGTTCCCCAAGAGACCCAGTACTTC.

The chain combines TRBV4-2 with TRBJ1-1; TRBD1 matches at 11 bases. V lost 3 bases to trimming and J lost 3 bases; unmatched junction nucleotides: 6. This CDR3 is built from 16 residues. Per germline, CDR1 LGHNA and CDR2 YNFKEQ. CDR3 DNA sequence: TGTGCCAGCAGCCAGGGGACAGGGGGTTTGGACACTGAAGCTTTCTTT. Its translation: CASSQGTGGLDTEAFF.

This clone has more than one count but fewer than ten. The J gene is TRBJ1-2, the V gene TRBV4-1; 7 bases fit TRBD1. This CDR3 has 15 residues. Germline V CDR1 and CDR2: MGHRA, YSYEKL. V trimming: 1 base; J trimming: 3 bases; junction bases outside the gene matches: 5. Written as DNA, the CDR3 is TGCGCCAGCAGCCAAGCGCAGGGGGTGGACTATGGCTACACCTTC. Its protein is CASSQAQGVDYGYTF.